These 20 T cell receptor beta chains were sequenced from one sample in a study of T cell responses to AZD1222 COVID-19 vaccine. Clones were read by immunoSEQ multiplex PCR, and TCRdb kept only the in-frame ones, dropping some. Altogether over 150,000 clones are present, just over 90% being singletons, with the ten largest covering 4.4%. The sample was peripheral blood, taken on day 0 of MenACWY control vaccination. The receptors shown here come from an adult in good health.

V and J are TRBV28 and TRBJ2-5, with D perhaps matching TRBD1 (5 bases). V lost 4 bases to trimming and J lost 1 base, with 13 bases between them. This CDR3 is built from 15 residues. Per the germline V gene, CDR1 is MDHEN and CDR2 is SYDVKM. Here the CDR3 DNA reads TGTGCCAGCAGTTATGGGGCCCCCTTCCAAGAGACCCAGTACTTC. Its translation: CASSYGAPFQETQYF.

This chain links TRBV7-9 with TRBJ1-2, with a possible D match to TRBD1 (5 bases). The germline gives CDR1 SEHNR, CDR2 FQNEAQ (reference sequence). Trimming cost V 0 bases and J 4 bases, with 12 bases left between them. This CDR3 has 15 amino acids. The chain's CDR3 is CASSLATGVGYGYTF. CDR3 in DNA: TGTGCCAGCAGCTTAGCGACGGGGGTGGGCTATGGCTACACCTTC.

The CDR3 DNA reads as TGTGCCAGAACCCCCCCCGGGAGGGCCTCCTTGCTGGTCTATGAGCAGTTCTTC. Protein product: CARTPPGRASLLVYEQFF. The chain uses TRBV5-3 and TRBJ2-1; 8 nucleotides align to TRBD2. TRBV5-3 is known as an ORF, though its function is uncertain. This CDR3 region has 18 residues. J gave up 8 bases and V 6 bases, and 22 bases lay outside the gene matches.

The chain combines TRBV14 with TRBJ1-1, with 8 nucleotides matching TRBD1. The CDR3 loop spans 15 amino acids. V shed 6 bases and J 3 bases; nucleotides not matched to a gene: 9. The germline V gene encodes CDR1 SGHDN and CDR2 FVKESK. The CDR3 bases are TGTGCCAGCAGGGCGACAGGGGATTACGACACTGAAGCTTTCTTT. Protein product: CASRATGDYDTEAFF.

This chain uses TRBV29-1 with TRBJ2-1, with 10 bases fitting TRBD2. CDR1 and CDR2 from the germline V gene are SQVTM and ANQGSEA. This CDR3 spans 15 amino acids. The J segment lost 2 bases and the V segment lost 4 bases, leaving 5 bases of the junction unmatched. The CDR3 protein is CSVGLLAGAYNEQFF. The CDR3 nucleotides read TGCAGCGTTGGTCTTCTAGCGGGAGCCTACAATGAGCAGTTCTTC.

The chain combines TRBV29-1 with TRBJ2-5; 14 nucleotides line up with TRBD2. Germline trimming cut 4 bases from V and 4 bases from J; bases unmatched to any gene: 2. The germline V gene has CDR1 SQVTM and CDR2 ANQGSEA. The CDR3 runs 14 residues. CDR3 DNA: TGCAGCGTTGGGGGGACTAGCGGGAGAGAGACCCAGTACTTC. The encoded protein is CSVGGTSGRETQYF.

The V gene is TRBV11-3, the J gene TRBJ2-1, with 12 nucleotides matching TRBD2. Germline-derived CDR1 and CDR2 are SGHNT and YENEEA. The CDR3 is 15 residues long. V lost 5 bases and J lost 7; bases outside the gene matches: 6. The CDR3 coding sequence is TGTGCCAGCAGCCAGACTAGCGGGAGTTTTAATGAGCAGTTCTTC. It codes for CASSQTSGSFNEQFF.

This chain joins TRBV10-3 and TRBJ2-5; 9 bases are a match to TRBD1. V lost 1 base, J lost 5 bases, and 5 bases stayed unmatched. The CDR3 contains 15 residues. Germline CDR1 reads ENHRY; CDR2 reads SYGVKD. In DNA form, the CDR3 reads TGTGCCATCAGTGAGTACAGGGGGCAAGCGGAGACCCAGTACTTC. Protein product: CAISEYRGQAETQYF.

The CDR3 DNA is TGTGCCAGCAGCTTCTCGGGACACCCTGCCAATGAGCAGTTCTTC. As protein: CASSFSGHPANEQFF. This chain joins TRBV11-3 and TRBJ2-1; tentative D call: TRBD1 (6 bases). Trimming cost V 3 bases and J 6 bases, with 15 bases left between them. Germline V gene lookup returns CDR1 SGHNT and CDR2 YENEEA. The CDR3 spans 15 residues.

This chain uses TRBV2 with TRBJ1-3, with 9 bases lining up with TRBD1. The CDR3 covers 15 residues. J gave up 3 bases and V 4 bases, and 4 bases lay outside the gene matches. The germline CDR1 and CDR2 sequences are SNHLY and FYNNEI. CDR3 protein: CASSGATGGGNTIYF. For the CDR3, the DNA is TGTGCCAGCAGTGGAGCGACAGGGGGTGGAAACACCATATATTTT.

The chain couples TRBV9 to TRBJ1-1; D is unclear. The CDR3 has 13 residues. With 4 bases removed from V and 4 bases from J, the gap between germline ends came to 11 bases. Germline CDR1 reads SGDLS; CDR2 reads YYNGEE. CDR3 nucleotide sequence: TGTGCCAGCAGCCAAACACGGGGCACTGAAGCTTTCTTT. Its translation: CASSQTRGTEAFF.

The chain uses TRBV30 and TRBJ2-7; no clear D gene. The CDR3 totals 14 residues. The V gene's germline CDR1 is GTSNPN and CDR2 SVGIG (reference sequence). Trimming removed 0 bases at V and 2 bases at J, with 11 bases between. In nucleotides, the CDR3 is TGTGCCTGGAGTGTAAGAGGTCAGACCTACGAGCAGTACTTC. Protein sequence: CAWSVRGQTYEQYF. Full variable domain (rest looked up from reference TRBV30 and TRBJ2-7): SQTIHQWPATLVQPVGSPLSLECTVEGTSNPNLYWYRQAAGRGLQLLFYSVGIGQISSEVPQNLSASRPQDRQFILSSKKLLLSDSGFYLCAWSVRGQTYEQYFGPGTRLTVT.

V and J are TRBV7-2 and TRBJ1-5; D gene ambiguous. CDR3 length equals 14 residues. V was shortened by 5 bases and J by 3 bases, with 11 bases between the two germline ends. Germline lookup yields CDR1 SGHTA and CDR2 FQGNSA. The CDR3 reads CASSRVSLNQPQHF. CDR3 in DNA: TGTGCCAGCAGCCGGGTCTCACTCAATCAGCCCCAGCATTTT.

V is TRBV24-1 and J is TRBJ2-1, with 14 bases lining up with TRBD2. Germline CDR1 reads KGHDR; CDR2 reads SFDVKD. The CDR3 totals 16 residues. With 4 bases clipped from V and 8 bases from J, the junction kept 6 bases outside the gene matches. This chain's CDR3 is CATSDSRLAGGYEQFF. CDR3 DNA sequence: TGTGCCACCAGTGACTCCCGACTAGCGGGAGGGTATGAGCAGTTCTTC.

This chain connects TRBV5-1 to TRBJ1-1, with D uncertain. This CDR3 contains 15 residues. Germline-derived CDR1 and CDR2 are SGHRS and YFSETQ. The V end was cut by 7 bases, the J end by 0 bases, with 16 bases between. The CDR3 DNA sequence: TGCGCCAGCTCCCTCGAACCACGCATGAACACTGAAGCTTTCTTT. This translates into CASSLEPRMNTEAFF.

The rearrangement joins TRBV9 to TRBJ2-1; D unclear. The CDR3 totals 12 residues. Trimming removed 3 bases at V and 8 bases at J, with 9 bases between. Germline values: CDR1 SGDLS, CDR2 YYNGEE. CDR3 amino acids: CASSALNYEQFF. Written as DNA, the CDR3 is TGTGCCAGCAGCGCCCTAAACTATGAGCAGTTCTTC. The variable domain in full, with the rest retrieved from reference TRBV9 and TRBJ2-1, is DSGVTQTPKHLITATGQRVTLRCSPRSGDLSVYWYQQSLDQGLQFLIQYYNGEERAKGNILERFSAQQFPDLHSELNLSSLELGDSALYFCASSALNYEQFFGPGTRLTVL.

This chain uses TRBV14 with TRBJ1-1; 11 positions agree with TRBD1. The germline CDR1 and CDR2 sequences are SGHDN and FVKESK. CDR3 length equals 16 residues. V was pared by 3 bases and J by 5 bases, with 8 bases of the junction left unmatched. Here the CDR3 reads CASSQLGQGEGTEAFF. CDR3 sequence (DNA): TGTGCCAGCAGCCAGCTGGGACAGGGGGAGGGAACTGAAGCTTTCTTT.

The DNA for the CDR3 is TGTGCCAGCAGCGAGAGGACAGATAATAATTCACCCCTCCACTTT. This codes for CASSERTDNNSPLHF. The rearrangement links TRBV9 to TRBJ1-6; D may be TRBD1 (6 bases). The CDR3 covers 15 residues. V shed 3 bases and J shed 5 bases, with 12 bases lying between them. Germline V CDR1 and CDR2: SGDLS, YYNGEE.

The V call is TRBV7-9, the J call TRBJ1-5, with 10 positions matching TRBD1. CDR1 is SEHNR and CDR2 is FQNEAQ in the germline V gene (reference sequence). CDR3 length: 16 residues. Trimming took 4 bases from V and 3 from J; bases not matched to a gene: 6. CDR3 residues: CASSYGTGEVNQPQHF. The DNA for the CDR3 is TGTGCCAGCAGCTATGGGACAGGGGAGGTCAATCAGCCCCAGCATTTT.

J is TRBJ1-2 and V is TRBV30, with D tentatively TRBD1 (5 bases). V dropped 2 bases and J dropped 4 bases, with 20 bases sitting between them. The CDR3 is 16 residues long. The V gene's germline CDR1 is GTSNPN and CDR2 SVGIG (reference sequence). The CDR3 DNA reads TGTGCCTGGAGTCAAGGGAGGGCAGGGAGCTTCTATGGCTACACCTTC. Its protein product is CAWSQGRAGSFYGYTF.